Each of the 11 T cell receptor beta chains below was sequenced from the same sample in a study of OX40 agonist ivuxolimab in advanced cancers. Assay: immunoSEQ multiplex PCR; the TCRdb copy retains only in-frame clones and omits some. The sample contains about 26,000 clones, 75% to 85% of which appear only once. This material consisted of CD4+ or CD8+ T cells sorted from blood, taken in a trial of the OX40 agonist ivuxolimab. Receptors originate from an adult with an advanced solid tumor such as melanoma, head and neck, liver or kidney cancer.

The chain recombines TRBV27 with TRBJ2-7; D not certain. Germline CDR1 and CDR2: MNHEY and SMNVEV (reference sequence). This CDR3 contains 15 residues. V was cut by 2 bases and J by 0 bases, with 11 bases left in between. This CDR3 is CASSLGLDLSYEQYF. The DNA for the CDR3 is TGTGCCAGCAGTTTAGGGCTGGATCTCTCCTACGAGCAGTACTTC.

The chain carries TRBV7-8 and TRBJ2-3; no clear D. Trimming stripped 3 bases from V and 6 bases from J, with 10 bases between. The CDR3 covers 13 residues. The germline gives CDR1 SGHVS, CDR2 FQNEAQ. CDR3 nucleotides: TGTGCCAGCAGCTTTGGCGTATCGGATACGCAGTATTTT. Amino acids: CASSFGVSDTQYF. Filled out from reference TRBV7-8 and TRBJ2-3, the complete variable domain reads GAGVSQSPRYKVAKRGQDVALRCDPISGHVSLFWYQQALGQGPEFLTYFQNEAQLDKSGLPSDRFFAERPEGSVSTLKIQRTQQEDSAVYLCASSFGVSDTQYFGPGTRLTVL.

This sequence joins TRBV6-1 and TRBJ1-6, with D hard to call. CDR1 and CDR2 from the germline V gene are MNHNS and SASEGT. Trimming cost V 0 bases and J 7 bases, with 7 bases left between them. The CDR3 totals 14 residues. The CDR3 DNA follows: TGTGCCAGCAGTGAAGCGGTGGACAATTCACCCCTCCACTTT. Its translation: CASSEAVDNSPLHF.

In its sample, this clone was seen a few times. CDR3 residues: CASSEDNTKNIQYF. CDR3 DNA sequence: TGTGCCAGCAGCGAAGACAATACCAAAAACATTCAGTACTTC. This chain joins TRBV5-4 and TRBJ2-4; D remains unclear. The V and J ends lost 4 bases and 2 bases respectively, with 10 bases between them. Germline lookup yields CDR1 SGHNT and CDR2 YYREEE (reference sequence). This CDR3 comprises 14 residues.

This chain connects TRBV29-1 to TRBJ2-1; D remains ambiguous. The CDR3 has 15 residues. CDR1 SQVTM and CDR2 ANQGSEA come from the germline V gene. The ends were cut back, 0 bases at V and 2 bases at J, with 11 bases in the middle. In DNA form, the CDR3 reads TGCAGCGTTGAAGATCTGTATCTTGCCTACAATGAGCAGTTCTTC. Amino acids: CSVEDLYLAYNEQFF.

The V call is TRBV10-3, the J call TRBJ2-7; D uncertain. Trimming took off 0 bases at V and 2 bases at J, with 14 bases between the two ends. Germline assignment: CDR1 ENHRY and CDR2 SYGVKD. This CDR3 contains 16 residues. CDR3 sequence (DNA): TGTGCCATCAGTGAGTCGATCGGGCTCCATACCTACGAGCAGTACTTC. Protein sequence: CAISESIGLHTYEQYF.

The rearrangement joins TRBV5-3 to TRBJ1-1; D not certain. TRBV5-3 carries the ORF label, with uncertain function. CDR3 length equals 15 residues. V was cut by 0 bases and J by 0 bases, with 9 bases left in between. CDR3 coding DNA: TGTGCCAGAAGCTTGGTTGGGGAATTGAACACTGAAGCTTTCTTT. As protein: CARSLVGELNTEAFF.

This clone was seen more than once but under ten times. The chain recombines TRBV4-1 with TRBJ2-5; D is perhaps TRBD1 (6 bases). Per the germline V gene, CDR1 is MGHRA and CDR2 is YSYEKL. The CDR3 contains 15 residues. Trimming shortened V by 0 bases and J by 3 bases, and 11 bases separated the two germline ends. The CDR3 spells CASSQDRGTEETQYF. The CDR3, as DNA: TGCGCCAGCAGCCAAGATAGGGGGACCGAAGAGACCCAGTACTTC.

The chain combines TRBV13 with TRBJ2-7, with a possible D match to TRBD1 (5 bases). The CDR3 is 13 amino acids. Germline-derived CDR1 and CDR2 are PRHDT and FYEKMQ (reference sequence). Trimming took 6 bases from V and 0 from J, leaving 9 bases between them. CDR3 loop: CASRQQVSYEQYF. The CDR3 DNA reads as TGTGCCAGCAGGCAACAGGTCTCCTACGAGCAGTACTTC.

The rearrangement links TRBV2 to TRBJ1-6; D uncertain. Trimming pared 9 bases from V and 0 bases from J, leaving 15 bases between. Germline V gives CDR1 SNHLY, CDR2 FYNNEI. CDR3 length: 16 residues. DNA of the CDR3: TGTGCCAGTAGGGAGATCGAGAGCTCCTATAATTCACCCCTCCACTTT. Residues: CASREIESSYNSPLHF. Filled out from reference TRBV2 and TRBJ1-6, the complete variable domain reads EPEVTQTPSHQVTQMGQEVILRCVPISNHLYFYWYRQILGQKVEFLVSFYNNEISEKSEIFDDQFSVERPDGSNFTLKIRSTKLEDSAMYFCASREIESSYNSPLHFGNGTRLTVT.

This CDR3 is CASSLEFNTGELFF. The CDR3 coding sequence is TGTGCCAGCAGCTTAGAATTCAACACCGGGGAGCTGTTTTTT. The rearrangement joins TRBV11-2 to TRBJ2-2; D gene unclear. The length of the CDR3 is 14 residues. Trimming removed 0 bases from V and 2 bases from J, with 4 bases in between. CDR1 is SGHAT and CDR2 is FQNNGV in the germline V gene.